This T cell receptor beta chain was found in a study of cytomegalovirus exposure and HLA in healthy donors. Overall study results and limits: Despite most TCR sequences being rare, some public TCRs occurred in many donors.

Some clones are missing from TCRdb's copy, which holds only in-frame ones; the method was immunoSEQ multiplex PCR. Found here are about 400,000 clones, 86% of them singletons; the top ten hold roughly 0.75%. This CDR3 is 16 amino acids long. With 3 bases clipped from V and 4 bases from J, the junction kept 9 bases outside the gene matches. Germline V gene data show CDR1 as LNHNV and CDR2 as YYDKDF (reference sequence). As concerns this clone: Antigen: not known.

The material sequenced was PBMCs. This clonotype was obtained from a woman between 18 and 30 years old in good health and CMV-seronegative. The chain joins TRBV15 to TRBJ2-3, with TRBD1 matching 8 bases. In DNA, the CDR3 is TGTGCCACCAGCAGTAGTTACAGGGGGATGGCAGATACGCAGTATTTT. This encodes CATSSSYRGMADTQYF.